The 16 T cell receptor beta chains listed next were all sequenced from one sample in a study of blood T cell repertoires in COVID-19. The data were produced by immunoSEQ multiplex PCR, yet TCRdb's version contains in-frame clones alone and is incomplete. This sample has 90,000 to 110,000 clones; roughly 76% occur once, and the top ten carry 8% to 9.5%. Material for sequencing was peripheral blood. The receptors derive from a woman between 65 and 79 years old with acute or convalescent COVID-19.

V gene TRBV4-1 combines with J gene TRBJ1-5; 7 nucleotides match TRBD1. V shed 2 bases, J shed 3 bases, and the junction held 10 bases outside the gene matches. CDR1 and CDR2 from the germline V gene are MGHRA and YSYEKL. This CDR3 is built from 17 residues. In DNA, the CDR3 is TGCGCCAGCAGCCAATCGTTACAGGGGTCGTACAATCAGCCCCAGCATTTT. This codes for CASSQSLQGSYNQPQHF.

The CDR3 DNA follows: TGTGCCAGCAGCCTCCTCCCTTTTGGGACAGGGCAGCAAGAGACCCAGTACTTC. Protein product: CASSLLPFGTGQQETQYF. The chain is built from TRBV3-1 (or the pseudogene TRBV3-2) and TRBJ2-5; TRBD1 matches at 9 bases. Trimming removed 4 bases from V and 2 bases from J; junction bases left unmatched: 14. The CDR3 length is 18 residues. Germline-derived CDR1 and CDR2 are LGHDT and YNNKEL (reference sequence).

The chain's CDR3 is CASSLAPTGGTEAFF. CDR3 bases: TGCGCCAGCAGCTTGGCTCCGACAGGGGGCACTGAAGCTTTCTTT. The chain has TRBV5-1 and TRBJ1-1; 9 bases map to TRBD1. The germline V gene has CDR1 SGHRS and CDR2 YFSETQ. V lost 0 bases and J lost 4; bases outside the gene matches: 4. The CDR3 runs to 15 residues.

The CDR3 loop is CASSRGDRSGYTF. As DNA, the CDR3 is TGTGCCAGCTCACGCGGGGATCGGTCAGGCTACACCTTC. The gene calls are TRBV18 and TRBJ1-2; D gene uncertain. V lost 4 bases and J 8 bases, leaving 14 bases between the germline ends. Germline V CDR1 and CDR2: KGHSH, LQKENI. The CDR3 extends over 13 amino acids. The complete variable domain, with remaining parts taken from reference TRBV18 and TRBJ1-2, reads NAGVMQNPRHLVRRRGQEARLRCSPMKGHSHVYWYRQLPEEGLKFMVYLQKENIIDESGMPKERFSAEFPKEGPSILRIQQVVRGDSAAYFCASSRGDRSGYTFGSGTRLTVV.

The chain uses TRBV28 and TRBJ2-7, with unresolved D. Trimming shortened V by 4 bases and J by 0 bases, and 16 bases separated the two germline ends. The CDR3 has 16 residues. Germline loops: CDR1 MDHEN, CDR2 SYDVKM. As DNA, the CDR3 is TGTGCCAGCAGTTGGTCAGTTGGCGGCAGCTCCTACGAGCAGTACTTC. This translates into CASSWSVGGSSYEQYF.

This chain links TRBV7-2 with TRBJ1-1, with D hard to call. V was cut by 0 bases and J by 2 bases, with 4 bases left in between. Germline loops: CDR1 SGHTA, CDR2 FQGNSA. The length of the CDR3 is 13 residues. CDR3 loop: CASSLALNTEAFF. The CDR3 bases are TGTGCCAGCAGCTTAGCACTCAACACTGAAGCTTTCTTT. Supplemented by reference TRBV7-2 and TRBJ1-1, the full variable domain reads GAGVSQSPSNKVTEKGKDVELRCDPISGHTALYWYRQSLGQGLEFLIYFQGNSAPDKSGLPSDRFSAERTGGSVSTLTIQRTQQEDSAVYLCASSLALNTEAFFGQGTRLTVV.

The chain carries TRBV6-6 and TRBJ1-2; perhaps TRBD1 as D (6 bases). Trimming stripped 8 bases from V and 2 bases from J, with 12 bases between. This CDR3 contains 13 residues. CDR1 and CDR2 (germline): MNHNY, SVGAGI (reference sequence). The CDR3 loop reads CASGSGGNYGYTF. CDR3 nucleotides: TGTGCCAGCGGGTCGGGGGGCAACTATGGCTACACCTTC.

This chain links TRBV19 with TRBJ1-2; possibly TRBD1 for D (5 bases). The CDR3 has 14 residues. Per germline, CDR1 LNHDA and CDR2 SQIVND (reference sequence). Trimming took off 2 bases at V and 0 bases at J, with 7 bases between the two ends. The CDR3 DNA follows: TGTGCCAGTAGTATACAGGGCACTAACTATGGCTACACCTTC. This translates into CASSIQGTNYGYTF.

CDR3 sequence reads: CASSSMTGLAKNIQYF. The CDR3 bases are TGCGCCAGCAGCTCGATGACAGGACTAGCCAAAAACATTCAGTACTTC. The chain has TRBV5-1 and TRBJ2-4; TRBD1 is a possible D gene (6 bases). CDR1 and CDR2 (germline): SGHRS, YFSETQ. This CDR3 spans 16 amino acids. Trimming pared 3 bases from V and 0 bases from J, leaving 13 bases between. The full variable domain, rest sourced from reference TRBV5-1 and TRBJ2-4, is KAGVTQTPRYLIKTRGQQVTLSCSPISGHRSVSWYQQTPGQGLQFLFEYFSETQRNKGNFPGRFSGRQFSNSRSEMNVSTLELGDSALYLCASSSMTGLAKNIQYFGAGTRLSVL.

The genes are TRBV7-3 and TRBJ2-5; D perhaps matches TRBD2 (5 bases). V gave up 4 bases and J gave up 9 bases, with 12 bases separating them. CDR1 is SGHTA, CDR2 FQGTGA, per germline. The CDR3 loop spans 12 amino acids. DNA of the CDR3: TGTGCCAGCAGCTCAGCCGAGGGCCCCCAGTACTTC. Residues: CASSSAEGPQYF.

The chain has TRBV24-1 and TRBJ2-1, with D maybe TRBD1 (5 bases). V was clipped by 3 bases and J by 5 bases, with 13 bases between them. Per the germline V gene, CDR1 is KGHDR and CDR2 is SFDVKD. This CDR3 comprises 15 residues. For the CDR3, the DNA is TGTGCCACCAGTGATCTAGGGGTCAGGGACAATGAGCAGTTCTTC. Protein: CATSDLGVRDNEQFF.

V usage is TRBV6-5 and J usage is TRBJ1-2, with TRBD1 as a possible D gene (5 bases). This CDR3 has 15 amino acids. Trimming pared 6 bases from V and 0 bases from J, leaving 14 bases between. Germline CDR1 is MNHEY and CDR2 is SVGAGI. The CDR3: CASRMTVRANYGYTF. CDR3 nucleotides: TGTGCCAGCAGAATGACAGTTAGGGCTAACTATGGCTACACCTTC.

V gene TRBV7-2 combines with J gene TRBJ2-3; 8 nucleotides align to TRBD2. The trim removed 5 bases at V and 0 bases at J, leaving 16 bases unmatched. CDR3 length: 19 amino acids. CDR1 is SGHTA and CDR2 is FQGNSA in the germline V gene. The CDR3, as DNA: TGTGCCAGCAGCCTCAGTCCGGGACTAGGCTACTTCAGCACAGATACGCAGTATTTT. This gives the protein CASSLSPGLGYFSTDTQYF.

The rearrangement joins TRBV5-5 to TRBJ1-2; D possibly corresponds to TRBD1 (6 bases). The CDR3 loop spans 14 amino acids. Germline-derived CDR1 and CDR2 are SGHKS and YYEKEE (reference sequence). The V gene lost 6 bases and the J gene lost 2 bases, with 14 bases spanning the gap. DNA for the CDR3: TGTGCCAGCACCCGGGGGGGCGGCAACTATGGCTACACCTTC. Protein sequence: CASTRGGGNYGYTF.

V usage is TRBV2 and J usage is TRBJ1-2; 8 bases match TRBD1. Germline assignment: CDR1 SNHLY and CDR2 FYNNEI. The ends lost 6 bases at V and 7 bases at J; junction bases unmatched: 7. The length of the CDR3 is 13 residues. CDR3 sequence reads: CASRTTGGSGYTF. CDR3 DNA sequence: TGTGCCAGCAGGACTACAGGGGGAAGTGGCTACACCTTC.

The CDR3 coding sequence is TGCGCCAGCAGAGGAACCGGGACTAGCGGGACCACCTACGAGCAGTACTTC. Its translation is CASRGTGTSGTTYEQYF. The chain combines TRBV5-1 with TRBJ2-7; 13 nucleotides align to TRBD2. Germline V gene data show CDR1 as SGHRS and CDR2 as YFSETQ. This CDR3 is built from 17 residues. V gave up 5 bases and J gave up 2 bases; unmatched junction bases: 10.